This TCR beta chain was sequenced during a study of CD8 T cells in Susac syndrome. Study-level background: When blood was drawn, the patients with Susac syndrome were therapy-naive, on corticosteroids, or on intravenous immunoglobulin alone.

This CDR3 has 12 residues. The germline gives CDR1 DFQATT, CDR2 SNEGSKA (reference sequence). Trimming left V 6 bases short and J 4 bases short, with 12 bases between. Sequencing of TCR beta was performed on blood CD8+ T cells and on blood CD4+ T cells. Susac syndrome patients met recently defined diagnostic criteria for definite or probable disease. Isolation of CD8+ and CD4+ T cells was performed negatively, whereas enrichment of TEMRA cells was done by FACS. Random hexamers primed reverse transcription of about 0.45 to 1 ug RNA. Using its own MiXCR run on the immunoSEQ multiplex PCR reads, TCRdb lists one record per CDR3 protein. Of 150,000 or so distinct CDR3 sequences listed, about 95% are singletons.

The clonotype was recovered from a human donor with Susac syndrome. V and J are TRBV20-1 and TRBJ1-1, with unresolved D. The sample taken for sequencing was CD4+ T cells from PBMCs. CDR3 bases: TGCAGTGCGGCCCGGGTGGGCACTGAAGCTTTCTTT. It specifies CSAARVGTEAFF.